These 28 T cell receptor beta chains came from one sample sequenced in a study of identical twins. TCRdb independently ran MiXCR on the 5' RACE reads; one entry per CDR3 protein. The sample includes a few hundred thousand distinct CDR3 sequences, 9.6% of them seen just once. These same data were also listed under a study on yellow fever vaccine responses in identical twins.

Sequencing was carried out using PBMCs. These receptors all stem from a woman under 30 in good health.

The chain joins TRBV6-1 to TRBJ2-3; D could derive from TRBD1 or TRBD2 (5 bases each). V was trimmed by 5 bases and J by 6 bases, leaving 15 bases between them. This CDR3 is built from 14 residues. Germline values: CDR1 MNHNS, CDR2 SASEGT. The CDR3 here is CASSHLGERDTQYF. In DNA form, the CDR3 reads TGTGCCAGCAGTCATTTGGGGGAACGGGATACGCAGTATTTT.

In this sample, this clonotype turned up many times. The rearrangement uses TRBV7-9 and TRBJ2-5; D is ambiguous. The CDR3 sequence is 13 residues long. V was cut by 5 bases and J by 0 bases, with 7 bases left in between. The V gene's germline CDR1 is SEHNR and CDR2 FQNEAQ (reference sequence). CDR3 residues: CASSPKDQETQYF. The CDR3 DNA sequence: TGTGCCAGCAGCCCCAAGGACCAAGAGACCCAGTACTTC.

This clonotype was counted many times. The chain is built from TRBV12-3 or TRBV12-4 and TRBJ2-1, with D uncertain. The CDR3 runs to 16 residues. Trimming took off 4 bases at V and 1 base at J, with 14 bases between the two ends. The chain's CDR3 is CASSSTTERSYNEQFF. The CDR3 coding sequence is TGTGCCAGCAGTTCGACCACAGAACGATCCTACAATGAGCAGTTCTTC.

This clonotype was recorded at least ten times. The chain has TRBV27 and TRBJ2-7, with 8 bases lining up with TRBD1. V trimming: 5 bases; J trimming: 2 bases; junction bases outside the gene matches: 5. From germline, CDR1 is MNHEY and CDR2 SMNVEV (reference sequence). The CDR3 has 14 residues. The CDR3 region has the DNA TGTGCCAGCAGTGCCACAGGGGGACCCTACGAGCAGTACTTC. This codes for CASSATGGPYEQYF.

This clonotype was found a few times. The rearrangement uses TRBV15 and TRBJ2-2; D uncertain. The CDR3 covers 14 residues. The germline CDR1 and CDR2 sequences are LNHNV and YYDKDF (reference sequence). Deletions cut 5 bases from V and 4 bases from J, with 11 bases between. In DNA form, the CDR3 reads TGTGCCACCAGCCGTCGGTCAGCCACCGGGGAGCTGTTTTTT. This gives the protein CATSRRSATGELFF.

This clonotype was recorded at least ten times. The J gene is TRBJ1-1, the V gene TRBV7-9; 10 bases are a match to TRBD1. With V trimmed by 4 bases and J by 5 bases, 7 bases remained unmatched. CDR3 size: 15 residues. Germline CDR1 SEHNR, CDR2 FQNEAQ (reference sequence). The CDR3 here is CASSSPGQGLTEAFF. The CDR3 coding sequence is TGTGCCAGCAGCTCACCGGGACAGGGGTTAACTGAAGCTTTCTTT. Based on the CDR3 plus reference TRBV7-9 and TRBJ1-1, the full variable domain is DTGVSQNPRHKITKRGQNVTFRCDPISEHNRLYWYRQTLGQGPEFLTYFQNEAQLEKSRLLSDRFSAERPKGSFSTLEIQRTEQGDSAMYLCASSSPGQGLTEAFFGQGTRLTVV.

The chain employs TRBV7-3 and TRBJ2-5; TRBD2 agrees at 12 bases. J gave up 3 bases and V 5 bases, and 7 bases lay outside the gene matches. The CDR3 extends over 16 amino acids. Germline V gene lookup returns CDR1 SGHTA and CDR2 FQGTGA. The CDR3 is CASSTSGGTRKETQYF. The CDR3 DNA reads as TGTGCCAGCAGCACTAGCGGGGGGACACGAAAAGAGACCCAGTACTTC.

The chain employs TRBV2 and TRBJ1-5; 10 bases map to TRBD1. The ends lost 2 bases at V and 6 bases at J; junction bases unmatched: 4. Germline CDR1 SNHLY, CDR2 FYNNEI. The CDR3 has 15 residues. The CDR3 sequence: CASSEIGDRGQPQHF. The DNA for the CDR3 is TGTGCCAGCAGTGAAATTGGGGACAGGGGTCAGCCCCAGCATTTT.

The gene calls are TRBV18 and TRBJ2-3; no clear D. The CDR3 totals 14 residues. Trimming took 1 base from V and 2 from J, leaving 7 bases between them. From germline, CDR1 is KGHSH and CDR2 LQKENI. CDR3 nucleotides: TGTGCCAGCTCACCACAGGCAAACACAGATACGCAGTATTTT. This encodes CASSPQANTDTQYF.

This clonotype was detected only a few times. The chain recombines TRBV5-1 with TRBJ2-5; 11 bases align to TRBD2. The V gene's germline CDR1 is SGHRS and CDR2 YFSETQ. The CDR3 consists of 16 residues. V trimming: 0 bases; J trimming: 5 bases; junction bases outside the gene matches: 6. For the CDR3, the DNA is TGCGCCAGCAGCTTGGGTATACTAGCGGGGGACGAGACCCAGTACTTC. It encodes CASSLGILAGDETQYF.

The chain carries TRBV12-5 and TRBJ2-2, with 11 bases fitting TRBD1. Germline values: CDR1 LGHNT, CDR2 FRNRAP. The CDR3 totals 17 residues. Trimming took 6 bases from V and 4 from J; bases not matched to a gene: 10. The chain's CDR3 is CASGKNLGTGGTGELFF. The CDR3 DNA reads as TGTGCTAGTGGCAAGAACCTCGGGACAGGGGGCACCGGGGAGCTGTTTTTT. Complete variable domain (other parts from reference TRBV12-5 and TRBJ2-2): DARVTQTPRHKVTEMGQEVTMRCQPILGHNTVFWYRQTMMQGLELLAYFRNRAPLDDSGMPKDRFSAEMPDATLATLKIQPSEPRDSAVYFCASGKNLGTGGTGELFFGEGSRLTVL.

This rearrangement joins TRBV20-1 to TRBJ2-3, with D hard to call. Germline V gene sequence: CDR1 DFQATT, CDR2 SNEGSKA (reference sequence). The ends were cut back, 3 bases at V and 5 bases at J, with 15 bases in the middle. The CDR3 length is 14 residues. The CDR3 DNA follows: TGCAGTGCTAGTAATGAGGTTTTGGAAGATACGCAGTATTTT. Its protein product is CSASNEVLEDTQYF.

Many counts were recorded for this clonotype. This chain joins TRBV7-9 and TRBJ2-5, with TRBD1 identical over 9 bases. CDR3 length: 14 amino acids. J lost 3 bases, V lost 5 bases, and 4 bases had no gene match. CDR1 and CDR2 from the germline V gene are SEHNR and FQNEAQ (reference sequence). The CDR3 coding sequence is TGTGCCAGCAGCCTTACAGGGGGCGAAGAGACCCAGTACTTC. Amino acid sequence: CASSLTGGEETQYF.

This clonotype was counted only a few times. V and J are TRBV9 and TRBJ2-1; TRBD1 or TRBD2 may be the D gene (6 bases each). Trimming removed 0 bases at V and 0 bases at J, with 10 bases between. Germline CDR1 is SGDLS and CDR2 is YYNGEE. CDR3 length: 16 residues. CDR3 in amino acids: CASSVATGASYNEQFF. The CDR3 bases are TGTGCCAGCAGCGTAGCCACGGGGGCCTCCTACAATGAGCAGTTCTTC.

The chain recombines TRBV12-3 or TRBV12-4 with TRBJ1-5; tentative D call: TRBD1 (5 bases). The CDR3 is 14 amino acids. The V end was cut by 7 bases, the J end by 6 bases, with 16 bases between. CDR3 in amino acids: CASTLQAQGQPQHF. DNA for the CDR3: TGTGCCAGCACCCTTCAGGCGCAGGGTCAGCCCCAGCATTTT.

At least ten counts were recorded for this clonotype. The rearrangement links TRBV3-1 to TRBJ1-1, with TRBD1 matching 8 bases. The germline V gene encodes CDR1 LGHDT and CDR2 YNNKEL (reference sequence). V dropped 6 bases and J dropped 5; count of bases not matched to a gene: 2. This CDR3 spans 12 amino acids. CDR3 DNA: TGTGCCAGCAGAAGACAGGGGACTGAAGCTTTCTTT. Residues: CASRRQGTEAFF. Looking up the rest from reference TRBV3-1 and TRBJ1-1 gives the full variable domain: DTAVSQTPKYLVTQMGNDKSIKCEQNLGHDTMYWYKQDSKKFLKIMFSYNNKELIINETVPNRFSPKSPDKAHLNLHINSLELGDSAVYFCASRRQGTEAFFGQGTRLTVV.

The table lists this clonotype with many counts. The J gene is TRBJ2-7, the V gene TRBV12-3 or TRBV12-4; TRBD2 agrees at 9 bases. The CDR3 extends over 14 amino acids. V shed 6 bases and J 4 bases; nucleotides not matched to a gene: 7. Here the CDR3 DNA reads TGTGCCAGCAGATCTAGCGGGAATTTGTACGAGCAGTACTTC. The encoded protein is CASRSSGNLYEQYF.

The chain has TRBV2 and TRBJ2-5, with 7 bases fitting TRBD1. V lost 3 bases, J lost 5 bases, and 6 bases stayed unmatched. Germline V CDR1 and CDR2: SNHLY, FYNNEI. CDR3 length equals 14 residues. CDR3 amino acids: CASSETGRTETQYF. The CDR3, as DNA: TGTGCCAGCAGTGAGACAGGGCGCACGGAGACCCAGTACTTC.

The chain joins TRBV7-3 to TRBJ1-6; 8 nucleotides agree with TRBD1. The J segment lost 13 bases and the V segment lost 3 bases, leaving 5 bases of the junction unmatched. This CDR3 spans 13 amino acids. Germline CDR1 and CDR2: SGHTA and FQGTGA. The CDR3 region has the DNA TGTGCCAGCAGCTTCGATCAGGGGGCTCCCCTCCACTTT. Amino acid sequence: CASSFDQGAPLHF.

The sample holds many counts of this clonotype. CDR3: CASRVAGGLYNEQFF. The CDR3 DNA sequence: TGTGCCAGCAGGGTAGCGGGGGGGCTTTACAATGAGCAGTTCTTC. This chain links TRBV7-2 with TRBJ2-1, with 11 bases matching TRBD2. Germline CDR1 reads SGHTA; CDR2 reads FQGNSA. The CDR3 has 15 residues. The V segment lost 6 bases and the J segment 4 bases; nucleotides outside the gene matches: 5.

The chain is built from TRBV4-2 and TRBJ1-1; D possibly corresponds to TRBD1 (5 bases). Germline loops: CDR1 LGHNA, CDR2 YNFKEQ. This CDR3 is built from 16 residues. V lost 7 bases and J 0 bases, leaving 18 bases between the germline ends. CDR3 coding DNA: TGTGCCAGCACCCTTGCCCTGGGACGGATGAACACTGAAGCTTTCTTT. Translated: CASTLALGRMNTEAFF.

This clonotype has just a few counts. The V call is TRBV28, the J call TRBJ1-2; D perhaps matches TRBD1 (5 bases). The germline gives CDR1 MDHEN, CDR2 SYDVKM. Between the trimmed V and J ends, which lost 2 bases and 5 bases, there was a span of 18 bases. This CDR3 has 16 amino acids. Written as DNA, the CDR3 is TGTGCCAGCAGTTTACTAGGGCCCGGGACGCTATATGGCTACACCTTC. Translation gives CASSLLGPGTLYGYTF.

This clonotype was seen only a few times. The chain uses TRBV3-1 and TRBJ2-4; maybe TRBD1 (5 bases). CDR3 size: 17 residues. V was shortened by 0 bases and J by 0 bases, with 12 bases between the two germline ends. CDR1 is LGHDT, CDR2 YNNKEL, per germline (reference sequence). CDR3 sequence: CASSQELGLTAKNIQYF. CDR3 bases: TGTGCCAGCAGCCAAGAGTTGGGGCTCACAGCCAAAAACATTCAGTACTTC.

This chain connects TRBV7-9 to TRBJ1-1; D is perhaps TRBD1 (5 bases). The CDR3 runs 16 residues. The ends were cut back, 5 bases at V and 3 bases at J, with 19 bases in the middle. Per the germline V gene, CDR1 is SEHNR and CDR2 is FQNEAQ (reference sequence). Here the CDR3 reads CASSGGDFGRDTEAFF. CDR3 nucleotides: TGTGCCAGCAGCGGGGGGGACTTCGGCAGGGACACTGAAGCTTTCTTT.

The table lists this clonotype with many counts. The chain combines TRBV7-9 with TRBJ1-1; D call uncertain. Trimming cost V 6 bases and J 3 bases, with 11 bases left between them. Germline V CDR1 and CDR2: SEHNR, FQNEAQ (reference sequence). This CDR3 is 13 amino acids long. The CDR3 reads CASSFRVDTEAFF. CDR3 sequence (DNA): TGTGCCAGCAGTTTTAGAGTCGACACTGAAGCTTTCTTT.

This clonotype came up many times. For the CDR3, the DNA is TGCAGCGTTGAAGATAAAAGTGAAAAACTGTTTTTT. It translates to CSVEDKSEKLFF. This chain links TRBV29-1 with TRBJ1-4; D unresolved. Germline CDR1 reads SQVTM; CDR2 reads ANQGSEA. The CDR3 loop spans 12 amino acids. Trimming took 0 bases from V and 7 from J, leaving 6 bases between them. The variable domain in full, completed from reference TRBV29-1 and TRBJ1-4, reads SAVISQKPSRDICQRGTSLTIQCQVDSQVTMMFWYRQQPGQSLTLIATANQGSEATYESGFVIDKFPISRPNLTFSTLTVSNMSPEDSSIYLCSVEDKSEKLFFGSGTQLSVL.

V and J are TRBV28 and TRBJ1-2, with a tentative D call TRBD1 (5 bases). The CDR3 sequence is 11 residues long. Germline assignment: CDR1 MDHEN and CDR2 SYDVKM. V lost 11 bases to trimming and J lost 3 bases, with 10 bases between them. The CDR3 sequence is CASGTDYGYTF. The DNA of the CDR3 is TGTGCCTCCGGGACGGACTATGGCTACACCTTC.

The table lists this clonotype with many counts. The chain carries TRBV9 and TRBJ2-2; D not certain. The CDR3 has 12 residues. The germline CDR1 and CDR2 sequences are SGDLS and YYNGEE. Trimming pared 0 bases from V and 5 bases from J, leaving 2 bases between. The CDR3 spells CASSVVTGELFF. In nucleotides, the CDR3 is TGTGCCAGCAGCGTAGTTACCGGGGAGCTGTTTTTT. Combining the CDR3 with reference TRBV9 and TRBJ2-2 gives the whole variable domain DSGVTQTPKHLITATGQRVTLRCSPRSGDLSVYWYQQSLDQGLQFLIQYYNGEERAKGNILERFSAQQFPDLHSELNLSSLELGDSALYFCASSVVTGELFFGEGSRLTVL.